This TCR beta chain was identified in a study of a mutant IDH1 vaccine in newly diagnosed glioma. Study overall: Patients got their first vaccination 4-6 weeks after radiotherapy alone, or with temozolomide cycles. Whole-study findings and limits: Shifts in the top peripheral T cell clonotypes seemed unrelated to pseudoprogression.

Comments on this clone: The antigen remains undetermined.

The protocol was immunoSEQ multiplex PCR, while the TCRdb copy is restricted to in-frame clones and leaves out a portion. The sample carries about 94,000 clones, nearly 90% recorded once. Time point indicated: week 47, end of study. Every vaccine dose comprised 300 ug of mutant IDH1 20-mer peptide plus topical imiquimod. In weeks 1, 3, 5, 7, 11, 15, 19 and 23, patients were vaccinated. This sample comprised PBMCs, obtained from a glioma patient whose treatment included an IDH1 peptide vaccine. The receptor comes from a woman in her forties or fifties with glioma.

The CDR3 is CASSWGTASTDTQYF. Here the CDR3 DNA reads TGTGCCAGCAGTTGGGGGACAGCTAGCACAGATACGCAGTATTTT. The chain recombines TRBV25-1 with TRBJ2-3, with 7 bases matching TRBD1. This CDR3 is built from 15 residues. With 5 bases clipped from V and 0 bases from J, the junction kept 5 bases outside the gene matches. Germline V gene data show CDR1 as MGHDK and CDR2 as SYGVNS.